Sequencing of this TCR beta chain was carried out in a study of response to subunit inactivated influenza vaccine. This clonotype was detected ten times or more. No antigen is known for it. Findings and caveats of the study: Seasonal influenza vaccination, on each occasion, was suggested by the authors to recruit few new T cells.

This CDR3 contains 13 residues. Germline assignment: CDR1 SQVTM and CDR2 ANQGSEA. Trimming removed 4 bases at V and 2 bases at J, with 9 bases between. TCRdb recomputed calls from the RT-PCR reads with MiXCR, one row per CDR3 protein. The sample consists of some 500,000 distinct CDR3 sequences, approximately 13% of them appearing once. The TCR originated in a man aged 45-65 years who received an inactivated influenza vaccine. The sequenced sample was PBMCs from blood, obtained about 40 days after vaccination. This chain links TRBV29-1 with TRBJ1-5; possibly TRBD1 for D (6 bases). The CDR3 is CSVGQAGNQPQHF. The CDR3 DNA is TGCAGCGTTGGACAGGCGGGCAATCAGCCCCAGCATTTT.